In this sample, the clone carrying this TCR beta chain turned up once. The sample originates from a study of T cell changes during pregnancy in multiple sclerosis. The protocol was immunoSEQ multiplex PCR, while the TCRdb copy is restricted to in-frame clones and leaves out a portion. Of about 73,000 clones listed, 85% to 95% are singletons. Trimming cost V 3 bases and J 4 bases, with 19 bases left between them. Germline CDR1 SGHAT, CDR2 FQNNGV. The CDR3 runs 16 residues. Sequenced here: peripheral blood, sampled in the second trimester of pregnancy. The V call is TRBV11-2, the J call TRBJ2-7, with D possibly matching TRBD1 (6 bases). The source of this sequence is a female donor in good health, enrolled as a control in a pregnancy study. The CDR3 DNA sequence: TGTGCCAGCAGCTTTTCGACACAGGGCTGGGGGTACGAGCAGTACTTC. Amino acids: CASSFSTQGWGYEQYF.